This record looks at one T cell receptor (beta chain) sequence and its context. Antigen specificity is unknown. This specimen comes from a study of cytomegalovirus exposure and HLA in healthy donors. Study as a whole: There were roughly 120 million unique TCR beta sequences, drawn from 150 million to 200 million T cells, in an earlier analysis.

Study results and limitations: The authors reported that TCR beta sequences could predict HLA-A and HLA-B alleles. These predictions were accurate for most subjects in the first cohort.

The CDR3 runs 13 residues. CDR1 is MGHDK and CDR2 is SYGVNS in the germline V gene. V dropped 9 bases and J dropped 3 bases, with 13 bases sitting between them. The PCR ran on 60 Vbeta and 13 Jbeta primers. Here immunoSEQ multiplex PCR was the method, and the copy in TCRdb shows in-frame clones only, minus some. Of 140,000 to 150,000 clones in the sample, about four fifths were seen once. The rearrangement joins TRBV25-1 to TRBJ2-3, with D perhaps TRBD2 (5 bases). This receptor was identified in a man aged 40-55 years in good health and CMV-seronegative. Source material: PBMCs. This CDR3 reads CASTLRATDTQYF. CDR3 in DNA: TGTGCCAGTACCTTGAGGGCGACAGATACGCAGTATTTT.